Below, 13 T cell receptor beta chains from the same sample are listed, as sequenced in a study of cytomegalovirus exposure and HLA in healthy donors listed by TCRdb under 2017. Library preparation used the immunoSEQ multiplex PCR assay. A mixture of 60 forward primers for TCR Vbeta segments and 13 reverse primers for TCR Jbeta segments was used in the multiplex PCR. The source is immuneACCESS, and TCRdb retained only in-frame sequences with V and J called. Part of the clones is not carried over; for the studies checked, unresolved V genes explain less than half of this, and the remainder is unexplained. This sample's table carries about 72,000 clones. The biggest ten clones account for approximately 2.7% of the sample. Source material: PBMCs. These TCRs come from a man in his forties in good health and CMV-seronegative.

V and J are TRBV5-5 and TRBJ1-5; D not resolved. V was shortened by 0 bases and J by 4 bases, with 11 bases between the two germline ends. The CDR3 has 15 amino acids. Per germline, CDR1 SGHKS and CDR2 YYEKEE (reference sequence). The chain's CDR3 is CASSLVRTENQPQHF. CDR3 DNA: TGTGCCAGCAGCTTGGTACGAACGGAGAATCAGCCCCAGCATTTT.

The genes are TRBV10-3 and TRBJ2-3; 7 bases are a match to TRBD2. Germline V gene data show CDR1 as ENHRY and CDR2 as SYGVKD. The CDR3 has 16 residues. V lost 6 bases, J lost 4 bases, and 13 bases stayed unmatched. CDR3 in DNA: TGTGCCATCAGGGGGGGGTTGAGGGCAAGGTCAGATACGCAGTATTTT. Translation: CAIRGGLRARSDTQYF.

The genes are TRBV30 and TRBJ1-5, with D perhaps TRBD1 (5 bases). V was clipped by 2 bases and J by 6 bases, with 11 bases between them. Germline V CDR1 and CDR2: GTSNPN, SVGIG (reference sequence). The CDR3 covers 13 residues. The CDR3 region is CAWSSQGSQPQHF. The CDR3 DNA reads TGTGCCTGGAGTTCTCAGGGTAGTCAGCCCCAGCATTTT.

The genes are TRBV30 and TRBJ1-1, with D unclear. Trimming removed 3 bases at V and 1 base at J, with 6 bases between. The length of the CDR3 is 12 residues. CDR1 GTSNPN and CDR2 SVGIG come from the germline V gene (reference sequence). The CDR3 nucleotides read TGTGCCTGGAGCCCCCGGAACACTGAAGCTTTCTTT. Translating it yields CAWSPRNTEAFF.

V usage is TRBV1 and J usage is TRBJ1-5; the table assigns TRBD1, which was not confirmed against the DNA. TRBV1 represents a pseudogene. This CDR3 comprises 17 residues. CDR3 in amino acids: CTSFCGHEDLSNQPQHF. The CDR3 nucleotides read TGCACCAGCTTCTGCGGACATGAAGACTTGAGCAATCAGCCCCAGCATTTT.

This rearrangement joins TRBV2 to TRBJ2-3; TRBD1 matches 7 bases. The germline V gene encodes CDR1 SNHLY and CDR2 FYNNEI. This CDR3 comprises 13 residues. The trim removed 9 bases at V and 2 bases at J, leaving 5 bases unmatched. The DNA of the CDR3 is TGTGCCAGTACAGGGGAATTCACAGATACGCAGTATTTT. This encodes CASTGEFTDTQYF. The complete variable domain, with remaining parts taken from reference TRBV2 and TRBJ2-3, reads EPEVTQTPSHQVTQMGQEVILRCVPISNHLYFYWYRQILGQKVEFLVSFYNNEISEKSEIFDDQFSVERPDGSNFTLKIRSTKLEDSAMYFCASTGEFTDTQYFGPGTRLTVL.

V gene TRBV9 combines with J gene TRBJ2-1; a possible D gene is TRBD1 (5 bases). V was clipped by 2 bases and J by 4 bases, with 13 bases between them. Looked up from germline, CDR1 is SGDLS and CDR2 is YYNGEE. The CDR3 consists of 15 residues. As DNA, the CDR3 is TGTGCCAGCAGCGTTTTAGGACAACCTTACAATGAGCAGTTCTTC. This translates into CASSVLGQPYNEQFF. The variable domain in full, with the rest retrieved from reference TRBV9 and TRBJ2-1, is DSGVTQTPKHLITATGQRVTLRCSPRSGDLSVYWYQQSLDQGLQFLIQYYNGEERAKGNILERFSAQQFPDLHSELNLSSLELGDSALYFCASSVLGQPYNEQFFGPGTRLTVL.

The J gene is TRBJ2-7, the V gene TRBV10-1; 8 bases are a match to TRBD1. The CDR3 consists of 14 residues. Trimming removed 8 bases from V and 3 bases from J; junction bases left unmatched: 9. Germline V lookup: CDR1 WNHNN, CDR2 SYGVQD (reference sequence). DNA for the CDR3: TGCGCCAGCCTAAGAGACAGGGGTCTCTACGAGCAGTACTTC. Its translation: CASLRDRGLYEQYF.

The chain carries TRBV7-8 and TRBJ2-3; 9 nucleotides line up with TRBD2. The junction had 4 bases not matched to a gene; V was cut back by 4 bases and J by 2 bases. Germline lookup yields CDR1 SGHVS and CDR2 FQNEAQ. The CDR3 extends over 15 amino acids. CDR3 residues: CASSSLAGVTDTQYF. The CDR3 bases are TGTGCCAGCAGCTCGTTAGCGGGGGTCACAGATACGCAGTATTTT.

The chain employs TRBV29-1 and TRBJ1-2; 7 bases line up with TRBD1. The trim removed 5 bases at V and 0 bases at J, leaving 6 bases unmatched. The CDR3 runs to 14 residues. Per the germline V gene, CDR1 is SQVTM and CDR2 is ANQGSEA. The CDR3 bases are TGCAGCGTTTTACAGGGGTCTGCTAACTATGGCTACACCTTC. Protein: CSVLQGSANYGYTF.

V and J are TRBV7-6 and TRBJ2-2; TRBD2 might be the D (6 bases). V lost 4 bases to trimming and J lost 1 base, with 16 bases between them. CDR3 length: 17 residues. The germline CDR1 and CDR2 sequences are SGHVS and FNYEAQ. CDR3 bases: TGTGCCAGCAGCTCTCATCCCGGGACTGTGAACACCGGGGAGCTGTTTTTT. It translates to CASSSHPGTVNTGELFF.

The chain carries TRBV29-1 and TRBJ1-3, with D hard to call. The CDR3 extends over 12 amino acids. Trimming removed 7 bases from V and 4 bases from J, with 11 bases in between. Per germline, CDR1 SQVTM and CDR2 ANQGSEA. CDR3 sequence (DNA): TGCAGCGGAGGAGACCCCGGAAACACCATATATTTT. This translates into CSGGDPGNTIYF.

The chain carries TRBV10-3 and TRBJ2-7; perhaps TRBD2 as D (5 bases). The CDR3 has 14 residues. In germline, CDR1 is ENHRY, CDR2 SYGVKD. Trimming took off 6 bases at V and 3 bases at J, with 15 bases between the two ends. Here the CDR3 reads CAIRSTAEGYEQYF. The CDR3 nucleotides are TGTGCCATCAGAAGTACGGCAGAGGGCTACGAGCAGTACTTC.